This T cell receptor (beta chain) was identified in a study of CD8+ T cells in alopecia areata. Across the whole study: Treated patients were dosed with oral tofacitinib, taking 5 to 10 mg twice daily. Study-wide results and limits: Tofacitinib significantly reduced both scalp clonality and expanded CD8+ clones among the top 100.

As to treatment: oral pan-JAK inhibitor, 5-10 mg twice daily. Collection of lesional scalp punch biopsies and peripheral blood was performed in alopecia areata patients. Germline V gene lookup returns CDR1 SGHDN and CDR2 FVKESK. Germline trimming cut 0 bases from V and 6 bases from J; bases unmatched to any gene: 12. This CDR3 is 18 amino acids long. RNA was isolated and reverse transcribed to cDNA, the sequencing template. Method: immunoSEQ multiplex PCR; TCRdb's copy keeps in-frame clones and lacks some. The table has around 290,000 clones, roughly 60% seen once; the top ten hold about 1.8%. About this clone itself: Antigen: not known.

This clonotype was sampled from a human donor with alopecia areata. The V gene is TRBV14, the J gene TRBJ2-3, with 10 bases identical to TRBD2. The starting material was CD4+ T cells sorted from blood, obtained at week 24, from a patient treated with tofacitinib. The CDR3 DNA follows: TGTGCCAGCAGCCAAGACAAATATCCTAGCGGGGGATCTGATACGCAGTATTTT. Its protein product is CASSQDKYPSGGSDTQYF.